The clone carrying this TCR beta chain has at least ten counts. This entry belongs to a study of response to subunit inactivated influenza vaccine. TCRdb passed the RT-PCR reads through MiXCR, listing each CDR3 protein once. The sample lists hundreds of thousands of distinct CDR3 sequences; 7.6% were seen once. Germline loops: CDR1 DFQATT, CDR2 SNEGSKA (reference sequence). The CDR3 covers 12 residues. The chain carries TRBV20-1 and TRBJ2-3; D gene uncertain. The DNA end favors TRBJ2-5, so the J call may be wrong. The source material was PBMCs from blood, sampled 23 to 25 months after vaccination. This clonotype was sampled from a man aged 50 to 69 who received an inactivated influenza vaccine. For the CDR3, the DNA is TGCAGTGCTCCCCCAGGTGGGGATACCCAGTACTTC. This translates into CSAPPGGDTQYF.